The source of this T cell receptor (beta chain) is a study of blood T cell repertoires in COVID-19. This clone has just one count. Produced via immunoSEQ multiplex PCR; TCRdb's table is partial and in-frame only. Of about 200,000 clones listed, roughly 89% were seen once; the top ten hold around 2%. This CDR3 has 14 amino acids. The germline gives CDR1 MNHEY, CDR2 SMNVEV (reference sequence). The V gene end was trimmed by 4 bases and the J gene end by 7 bases; junction bases not matched to a gene: 6. The V call is TRBV27, the J call TRBJ1-4, with 7 bases identical to TRBD1. The sequencing sample was made of PBMCs or T cells enriched from blood (not recorded which). The TCR comes from a middle-aged woman with acute COVID-19. The CDR3 sequence is CASSYRDRGEKLFF. The CDR3 DNA reads TGTGCCAGCAGTTACCGGGACAGAGGTGAAAAACTGTTTTTT.